This T cell receptor beta chain was sequenced in a study of shared clonotypes between healthy human individuals. Study-level results: Sampling used blood alone; tissue repertoires probably differ.

The donor cohort consisted entirely of Caucasian adults residing in Nashville, Tennessee. Unsorted samples relied on around 100 million PBMCs, which served as the source of genomic DNA. Method: immunoSEQ multiplex PCR; TCRdb's copy keeps in-frame clones and lacks some. The sample lists hundreds of thousands of clones, more than 75% occurring once. This CDR3 has 15 amino acids. The V end was cut by 1 base, the J end by 3 bases, with 13 bases between. Looked up from germline, CDR1 is SGHAT and CDR2 is FQNNGV. With regard to this clone: Its antigen is currently unknown.

This receptor was identified in a woman in her forties in good health. Some clones in this sample may be carry-over from other donors' samples. Sequences were obtained from PBMCs. This chain connects TRBV11-2 to TRBJ2-7, with D perhaps TRBD1 (5 bases). CDR3 amino acids: CASSLVLGAFYEQYF. As DNA, the CDR3 is TGTGCCAGCAGCTTAGTCCTAGGGGCTTTCTACGAGCAGTACTTC.